The T cell receptor (beta chain) described here comes from a study of human T cells and chemical hapten exposure. This clonotype came up a few times. MiXCR, applied by TCRdb to the RACE reads, yields one record per CDR3 protein. The sample has under 45,000 distinct CDR3 sequences, roughly 10% seen once. CDR1 and CDR2 from the germline V gene are LGHNA and YNFKEQ. V was pared by 0 bases and J by 5 bases, with 11 bases between. This CDR3 is 15 amino acids long. The time point: pre-sensitization, week 0. Documented treatment: therapeutic diphenylcyclopropenone sensitization with weekly scalp DPC. V is TRBV4-2 and J is TRBJ2-1; tentative D call: TRBD2 (5 bases). The receptor was isolated from a man aged 30-40 years with alopecia areata. Some clones in this sample may be carry-over from other donors' samples. The material was whole blood, obtained in connection with sensitization to the hapten diphenylcyclopropenone (DPC). CDR3 bases: TGTGCCAGCAGCCAAGATGACGGGAAAGACAATGAGCAGTTCTTC. Protein sequence: CASSQDDGKDNEQFF.